One and the same sample provided the 21 T cell receptor beta chains below, sequenced in a study of shared clonotypes between healthy human individuals. The repertoire was sequenced with immunoSEQ multiplex PCR; TCRdb's copy has only in-frame clones and lacks some. Of roughly 500,000 clones listed, 79% were seen once; the top ten hold roughly 13%. The sequencing sample was made of PBMCs. The receptors shown here come from a woman aged 40 to 50 in good health. Some clones in this sample may be carry-over from other donors' samples.

The V call is TRBV2, the J call TRBJ2-3; 8 nucleotides align to TRBD1. The germline V gene has CDR1 SNHLY and CDR2 FYNNEI. Trimming cost V 5 bases and J 3 bases; bases outside gene matches: 4. The CDR3 runs to 14 residues. The CDR3 loop reads CASSWTGRTDTQYF. The CDR3 bases are TGTGCCAGCAGTTGGACAGGGAGGACAGATACGCAGTATTTT.

This clone occurred many times. V usage is TRBV7-8 and J usage is TRBJ2-5, with 8 bases that match TRBD1. J gave up 2 bases and V 0 bases, and 8 bases lay outside the gene matches. Germline CDR1 SGHVS, CDR2 FQNEAQ. The CDR3 is 17 residues long. The CDR3 spells CASSLAQGAVLQETQYF. CDR3 coding DNA: TGTGCCAGCAGCTTAGCGCAGGGGGCTGTGTTACAAGAGACCCAGTACTTC.

This clone was found a few times. As DNA, the CDR3 is TGTGCCAGCAGCCGACCGGGACTAGCGTACGGCTCCTACAATGAGCAGTTCTTC. This sequence encodes CASSRPGLAYGSYNEQFF. The chain uses TRBV13 and TRBJ2-1, with 10 bases lining up with TRBD2. Germline values: CDR1 PRHDT, CDR2 FYEKMQ (reference sequence). V lost 5 bases and J lost 0; bases outside the gene matches: 10. The length of the CDR3 is 18 residues.

V gene TRBV30 combines with J gene TRBJ2-5, with a possible D match to TRBD1 (6 bases). Germline CDR1 GTSNPN, CDR2 SVGIG (reference sequence). The CDR3 runs to 15 residues. Trimming removed 2 bases from V and 0 bases from J, with 13 bases in between. CDR3 nucleotides: TGTGCCTGGAGTCCTCCTACAGGGAACCAAGAGACCCAGTACTTC. Translated, it gives CAWSPPTGNQETQYF.

This rearrangement joins TRBV5-1 to TRBJ1-4; 12 nucleotides agree with TRBD1. The CDR3 is 16 residues long. Germline lookup yields CDR1 SGHRS and CDR2 YFSETQ. J lost 4 bases, V lost 4 bases, and 5 bases had no gene match. The CDR3 DNA reads as TGCGCCAGCAGCCGGGGACAGGGGGCCGATAATGAAAAACTGTTTTTT. Encoded protein: CASSRGQGADNEKLFF.

The CDR3 region has the DNA TGTGCCAGCTCACCCGGGGTCTTCGCTAGCACAGATACGCAGTATTTT. Amino acid sequence: CASSPGVFASTDTQYF. J is TRBJ2-3 and V is TRBV18, with TRBD2 as a possible D gene (5 bases). The CDR3 spans 16 residues. The V and J ends lost 3 bases and 0 bases respectively, with 13 bases between them. The germline V gene encodes CDR1 KGHSH and CDR2 LQKENI.

This clone has a single count. V usage is TRBV6-5 and J usage is TRBJ1-2, with D possibly matching TRBD1 (6 bases). CDR3 length: 12 residues. Germline lookup yields CDR1 MNHEY and CDR2 SVGAGI. Trimming took 6 bases from V and 8 from J, leaving 13 bases between them. CDR3 amino acids: CASRPGGGGYTF. In DNA form, the CDR3 reads TGTGCCAGCAGACCTGGCGGGGGCGGCTACACCTTC.

The rearrangement links TRBV9 to TRBJ2-3; D is possibly TRBD1 (6 bases). Germline assignment: CDR1 SGDLS and CDR2 YYNGEE. V gave up 2 bases and J gave up 5 bases, with 15 bases separating them. The CDR3 length is 15 residues. DNA of the CDR3: TGTGCCAGCAGCGTGGACCCAGGGGCTATAGATACGCAGTATTTT. This sequence encodes CASSVDPGAIDTQYF.

V usage is TRBV7-3 and J usage is TRBJ1-1; possibly TRBD1 for D (5 bases). Germline V CDR1 and CDR2: SGHTA, FQGTGA. The V and J ends lost 0 bases and 3 bases respectively, with 17 bases between them. This CDR3 is 17 amino acids long. The CDR3 loop is CASSLTPSAGRDTEAFF. CDR3 in DNA: TGTGCCAGCAGCTTAACGCCCTCCGCGGGGCGGGACACTGAAGCTTTCTTT.

V usage is TRBV6-6 and J usage is TRBJ2-7, with D unresolved. The CDR3 spans 14 residues. V was shortened by 9 bases and J by 0 bases, with 15 bases between the two germline ends. Germline assignment: CDR1 MNHNY and CDR2 SVGAGI (reference sequence). CDR3 residues: CARKSILSSYEQYF. The CDR3 nucleotides are TGTGCCAGGAAGAGTATTTTGAGCTCCTACGAGCAGTACTTC.

This clone was found a few times. V gene TRBV7-2 combines with J gene TRBJ1-5; D ambiguous. Trimming took off 1 base at V and 4 bases at J, with 11 bases between the two ends. CDR3 length: 15 residues. CDR1 is SGHTA, CDR2 FQGNSA, per germline. The CDR3: CASSLDGGGNQPQHF. The CDR3 nucleotides are TGTGCCAGCAGCTTAGACGGAGGTGGGAATCAGCCCCAGCATTTT. Looking up the rest from reference TRBV7-2 and TRBJ1-5 gives the full variable domain: GAGVSQSPSNKVTEKGKDVELRCDPISGHTALYWYRQSLGQGLEFLIYFQGNSAPDKSGLPSDRFSAERTGGSVSTLTIQRTQQEDSAVYLCASSLDGGGNQPQHFGDGTRLSIL.

This chain connects TRBV27 to TRBJ2-7; D is perhaps TRBD2 (6 bases). From germline, CDR1 is MNHEY and CDR2 SMNVEV (reference sequence). The CDR3 extends over 16 amino acids. V lost 5 bases and J lost 6, with 23 bases in between. CDR3 amino acids: CASSRASGTRVPEQYF. DNA of the CDR3: TGTGCCAGCAGTAGAGCTTCCGGGACTCGCGTCCCCGAGCAGTACTTC.

The genes are TRBV9 and TRBJ2-4; D unclear. The ends were cut back, 0 bases at V and 6 bases at J, with 13 bases in the middle. The germline gives CDR1 SGDLS, CDR2 YYNGEE. The CDR3 extends over 15 amino acids. The CDR3 nucleotides read TGTGCCAGCAGCGTAGAGGGCAGCCGCGGAAACATTCAGTACTTC. Its translation is CASSVEGSRGNIQYF.

This sequence joins TRBV10-3 and TRBJ1-4; no definite D call. The CDR3 sequence is 14 residues long. V shed 0 bases and J shed 8 bases, with 10 bases lying between them. Germline values: CDR1 ENHRY, CDR2 SYGVKD. The CDR3 is CAISESTLAEKLFF. Written as DNA, the CDR3 is TGTGCCATCAGTGAGTCGACTCTGGCCGAAAAACTGTTTTTT.

The CDR3 nucleotides are TGTGCCAGTAGTACCCCGTGGGGGCCGAGGAATGAGCAGTTCTTC. It specifies CASSTPWGPRNEQFF. The gene calls are TRBV19 and TRBJ2-1; TRBD1 is a possible D gene (6 bases). V lost 4 bases to trimming and J lost 7 bases, with 17 bases between them. The CDR3 length is 15 residues. Germline CDR1 is LNHDA and CDR2 is SQIVND (reference sequence).

In this sample, this clone turned up once. The rearrangement links TRBV30 to TRBJ2-6; tentative D call: TRBD1 (7 bases). V gave up 8 bases and J gave up 0 bases, with 20 bases separating them. Germline V gene data show CDR1 as GTSNPN and CDR2 as SVGIG (reference sequence). The CDR3 length is 17 residues. CDR3 region: CAPPIQGRSSGANVLTF. DNA for the CDR3: TGTGCCCCGCCAATACAGGGGAGGTCCTCTGGGGCCAACGTCCTGACTTTC. The variable domain in full, with the rest retrieved from reference TRBV30 and TRBJ2-6, is SQTIHQWPATLVQPVGSPLSLECTVEGTSNPNLYWYRQAAGRGLQLLFYSVGIGQISSEVPQNLSASRPQDRQFILSSKKLLLSDSGFYLCAPPIQGRSSGANVLTFGAGSRLTVL.

The chain combines TRBV28 with TRBJ2-2, with 10 bases fitting TRBD1. Germline trimming cut 5 bases from V and 4 bases from J; bases unmatched to any gene: 13. Germline lookup yields CDR1 MDHEN and CDR2 SYDVKM. The CDR3 is 18 amino acids. The CDR3 loop is CASSRRTGGIGGTGELFF. The CDR3 DNA reads as TGTGCCAGCAGTCGACGGACAGGGGGGATCGGTGGCACCGGGGAGCTGTTTTTT. The whole variable domain, remainder taken from reference TRBV28 and TRBJ2-2, is DVKVTQSSRYLVKRTGEKVFLECVQDMDHENMFWYRQDPGLGLRLIYFSYDVKMKEKGDIPEGYSVSREKKERFSLILESASTNQTSMYLCASSRRTGGIGGTGELFFGEGSRLTVL.

The DNA of the CDR3 is TGTGCCAGCACTCTAATTCCGGTCAGGTGGAGAGAGACCCAGTACTTC. Its protein is CASTLIPVRWRETQYF. This sequence joins TRBV6-6 and TRBJ2-5, with D unresolved. Trimming stripped 7 bases from V and 4 bases from J, with 22 bases between. Germline values: CDR1 MNHNY, CDR2 SVGAGI (reference sequence). The CDR3 extends over 16 amino acids.

The V gene is TRBV19, the J gene TRBJ2-1; 7 bases line up with TRBD2. CDR1 is LNHDA and CDR2 is SQIVND in the germline V gene (reference sequence). The V and J ends lost 3 bases and 6 bases, in that order; junction bases with no gene match: 8. This CDR3 spans 15 amino acids. CDR3 sequence reads: CASSITGRFGNEQFF. The CDR3 DNA reads as TGTGCCAGTAGTATCACCGGGAGGTTCGGCAATGAGCAGTTCTTC.

The V and J genes are TRBV28 and TRBJ2-2; the D gene is possibly TRBD2 (6 bases). V was shortened by 3 bases and J by 4 bases, with 9 bases between the two germline ends. The CDR3 consists of 14 residues. Germline assignment: CDR1 MDHEN and CDR2 SYDVKM. The CDR3 DNA reads TGTGCCAGCAGTTTTGCGGGAACCACCGGGGAGCTGTTTTTT. Translating it yields CASSFAGTTGELFF.

CDR3 DNA: TGTGCCAGCAGCCAAGGGACAGCTTGGACTAGCGGGAGTGGTGAGACCCAGTACTTC. Its translation: CASSQGTAWTSGSGETQYF. The chain links TRBV5-8 to TRBJ2-5, with TRBD2 matching over 13 bases. Per the germline V gene, CDR1 is SGHTS and CDR2 is YDEGEE. J lost 5 bases, V lost 4 bases, and 17 bases had no gene match. The CDR3 is 19 residues long.